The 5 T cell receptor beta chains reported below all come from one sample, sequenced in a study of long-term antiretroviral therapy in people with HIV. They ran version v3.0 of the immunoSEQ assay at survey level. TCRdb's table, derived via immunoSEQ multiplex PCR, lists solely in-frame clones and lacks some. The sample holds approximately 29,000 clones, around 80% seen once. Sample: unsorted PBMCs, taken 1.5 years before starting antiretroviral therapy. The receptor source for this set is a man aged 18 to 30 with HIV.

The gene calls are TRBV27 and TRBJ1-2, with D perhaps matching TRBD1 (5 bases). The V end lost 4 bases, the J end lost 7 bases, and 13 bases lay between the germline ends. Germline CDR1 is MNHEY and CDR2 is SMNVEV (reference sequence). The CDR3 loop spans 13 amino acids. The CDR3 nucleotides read TGTGCCAGCAGTTCTTTGCAGGGAGGTGGCTACACCTTC. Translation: CASSSLQGGGYTF.

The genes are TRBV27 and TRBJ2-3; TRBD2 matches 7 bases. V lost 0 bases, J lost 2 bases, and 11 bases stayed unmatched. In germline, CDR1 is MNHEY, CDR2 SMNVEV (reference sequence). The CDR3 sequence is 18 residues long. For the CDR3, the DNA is TGTGCCAGCAGTTTATCATATCGGGAGCGGGGATACACAGATACGCAGTATTTT. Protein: CASSLSYRERGYTDTQYF.

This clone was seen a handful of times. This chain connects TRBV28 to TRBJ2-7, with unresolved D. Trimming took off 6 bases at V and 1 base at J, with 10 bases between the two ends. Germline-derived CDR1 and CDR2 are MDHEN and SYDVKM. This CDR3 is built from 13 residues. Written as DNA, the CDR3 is TGTGCCAGCAGCCTCCGGGTTTCCTACGAGCAGTACTTC. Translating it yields CASSLRVSYEQYF. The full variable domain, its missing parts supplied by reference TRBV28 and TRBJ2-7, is DVKVTQSSRYLVKRTGEKVFLECVQDMDHENMFWYRQDPGLGLRLIYFSYDVKMKEKGDIPEGYSVSREKKERFSLILESASTNQTSMYLCASSLRVSYEQYFGPGTRLTVT.

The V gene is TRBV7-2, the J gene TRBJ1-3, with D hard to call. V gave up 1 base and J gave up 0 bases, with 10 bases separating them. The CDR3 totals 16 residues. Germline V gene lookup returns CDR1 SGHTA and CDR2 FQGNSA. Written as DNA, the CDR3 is TGTGCCAGCAGCTTAGGGGTTGGTTACTCTGGAAACACCATATATTTT. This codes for CASSLGVGYSGNTIYF.

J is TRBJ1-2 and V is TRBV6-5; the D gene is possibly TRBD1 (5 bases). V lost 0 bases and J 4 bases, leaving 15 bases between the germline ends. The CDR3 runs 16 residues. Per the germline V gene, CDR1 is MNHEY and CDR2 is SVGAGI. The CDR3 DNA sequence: TGTGCCAGCAGTTACTCTTCTAGGGGTGGGAGCTATGGCTACACCTTC. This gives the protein CASSYSSRGGSYGYTF.